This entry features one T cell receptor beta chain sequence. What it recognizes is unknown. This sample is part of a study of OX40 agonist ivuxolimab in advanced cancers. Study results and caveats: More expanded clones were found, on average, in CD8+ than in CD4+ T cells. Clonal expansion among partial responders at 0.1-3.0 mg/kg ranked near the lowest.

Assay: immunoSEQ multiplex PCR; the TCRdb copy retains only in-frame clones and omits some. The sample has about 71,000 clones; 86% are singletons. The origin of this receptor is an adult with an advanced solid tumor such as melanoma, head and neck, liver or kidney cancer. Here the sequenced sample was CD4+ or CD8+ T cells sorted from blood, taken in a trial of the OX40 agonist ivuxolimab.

The CDR3 sequence is CAWRSSTLHNEQFF. In DNA form, the CDR3 reads TGTGCCTGGAGGAGCTCAACTCTCCACAATGAGCAGTTCTTC. The chain joins TRBV30 to TRBJ2-1, with unresolved D. The germline V gene encodes CDR1 GTSNPN and CDR2 SVGIG (reference sequence). The CDR3 has 14 residues. The V end lost 3 bases, the J end lost 5 bases, and 14 bases lay between the germline ends.